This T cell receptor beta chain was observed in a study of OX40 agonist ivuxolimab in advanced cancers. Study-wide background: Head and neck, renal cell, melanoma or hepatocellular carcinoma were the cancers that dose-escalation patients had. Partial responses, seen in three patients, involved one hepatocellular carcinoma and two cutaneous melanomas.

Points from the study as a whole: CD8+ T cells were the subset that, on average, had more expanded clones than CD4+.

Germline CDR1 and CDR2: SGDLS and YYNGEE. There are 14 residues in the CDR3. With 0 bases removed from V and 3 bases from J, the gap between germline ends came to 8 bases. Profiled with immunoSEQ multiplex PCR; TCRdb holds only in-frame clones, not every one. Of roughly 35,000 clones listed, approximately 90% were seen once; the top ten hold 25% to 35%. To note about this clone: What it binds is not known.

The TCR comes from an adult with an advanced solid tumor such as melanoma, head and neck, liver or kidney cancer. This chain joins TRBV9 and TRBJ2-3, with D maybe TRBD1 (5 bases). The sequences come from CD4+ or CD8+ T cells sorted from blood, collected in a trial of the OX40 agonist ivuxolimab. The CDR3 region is CASSVGRTTDTQYF. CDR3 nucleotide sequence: TGTGCCAGCAGCGTAGGGCGGACAACAGATACGCAGTATTTT.